Below are 5 T cell receptor beta chains sequenced from a single sample in a study of blood T cell repertoires in COVID-19. Clones were read by immunoSEQ multiplex PCR, and TCRdb kept only the in-frame ones, dropping some. This sample has fewer than 75,000 clones, with 60% to 80% found just once. The sample consisted of peripheral blood. The receptors come from a woman in her fifties or sixties with acute or convalescent COVID-19.

In this sample, this clone is medium-sized (0.01 to 0.1%). The chain recombines TRBV5-1 with TRBJ1-3; D is unclear. The CDR3 is 11 residues long. Germline lookup yields CDR1 SGHRS and CDR2 YFSETQ. Trimming pared 2 bases from V and 7 bases from J, leaving 4 bases between. CDR3 DNA: TGCGCCAGCAGCTTCGGGAACACCATATATTTT. Its translation: CASSFGNTIYF.

J is TRBJ1-4 and V is TRBV12-3 or TRBV12-4, with a tentative D call TRBD1 (6 bases). V lost 5 bases and J lost 13, with 14 bases in between. This CDR3 spans 12 amino acids. Here the CDR3 DNA reads TGTGCCAGCAGTCTTAACTACAGGGTACTGTTTTTT. This codes for CASSLNYRVLFF.

This clone was seen only a few times. This sequence joins TRBV20-1 and TRBJ1-1; the match to TRBD1 covers 8 bases. The CDR3 is made up of 11 amino acids. Per the germline V gene, CDR1 is DFQATT and CDR2 is SNEGSKA (reference sequence). The ends lost 8 bases at V and 4 bases at J; junction bases unmatched: 3. CDR3 amino acids: CSTQGATEAFF. The CDR3 nucleotides are TGCAGTACTCAGGGGGCCACTGAAGCTTTCTTT.

The V call is TRBV7-6, the J call TRBJ2-5; possibly TRBD2 for D (7 bases). The CDR3 contains 16 residues. Trimming pared 5 bases from V and 5 bases from J, leaving 21 bases between. Germline CDR1 SGHVS, CDR2 FNYEAQ. The CDR3 reads CASSKILGGAEETQYF. As DNA, the CDR3 is TGTGCCAGCAGCAAAATCCTGGGGGGGGCTGAGGAGACCCAGTACTTC.

The V call is TRBV3-1 (or the pseudogene TRBV3-2), the J call TRBJ1-1; D unresolved. The germline V gene encodes CDR1 LGHDT and CDR2 YNNKEL (reference sequence). V lost 7 bases, J lost 3 bases, and 6 bases lay in between. The CDR3 is 11 amino acids. Here the CDR3 DNA reads TGTGCCAGCACACAGCACACTGAAGCTTTCTTT. This gives the protein CASTQHTEAFF.